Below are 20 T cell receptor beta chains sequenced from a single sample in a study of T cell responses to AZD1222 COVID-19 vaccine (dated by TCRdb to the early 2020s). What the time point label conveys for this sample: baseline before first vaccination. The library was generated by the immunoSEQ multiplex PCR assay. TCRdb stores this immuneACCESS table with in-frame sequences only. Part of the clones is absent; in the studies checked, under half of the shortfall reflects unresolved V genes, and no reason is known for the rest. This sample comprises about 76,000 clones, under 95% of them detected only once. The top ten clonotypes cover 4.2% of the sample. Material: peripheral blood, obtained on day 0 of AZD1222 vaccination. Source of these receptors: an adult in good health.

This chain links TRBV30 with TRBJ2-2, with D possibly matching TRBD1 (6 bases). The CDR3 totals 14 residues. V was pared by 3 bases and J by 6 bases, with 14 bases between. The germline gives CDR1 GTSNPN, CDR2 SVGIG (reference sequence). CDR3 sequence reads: CAWRRTATAGELFF. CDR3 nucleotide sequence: TGTGCCTGGAGAAGGACAGCGACGGCCGGGGAGCTGTTTTTT.

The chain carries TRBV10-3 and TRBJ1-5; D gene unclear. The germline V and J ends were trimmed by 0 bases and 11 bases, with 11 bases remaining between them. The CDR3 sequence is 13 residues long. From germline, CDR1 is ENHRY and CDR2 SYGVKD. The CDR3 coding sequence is TGTGCCATCAGTGAGTCGAGGGAGGAGGCCCAGCATTTT. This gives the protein CAISESREEAQHF.

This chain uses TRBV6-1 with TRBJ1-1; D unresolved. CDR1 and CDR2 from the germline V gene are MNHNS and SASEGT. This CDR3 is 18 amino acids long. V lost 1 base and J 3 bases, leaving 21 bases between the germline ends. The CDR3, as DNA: TGTGCCAGCAGTGAAGTGGGCTCGGCAGGCCGGGTAGACACTGAAGCTTTCTTT. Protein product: CASSEVGSAGRVDTEAFF.

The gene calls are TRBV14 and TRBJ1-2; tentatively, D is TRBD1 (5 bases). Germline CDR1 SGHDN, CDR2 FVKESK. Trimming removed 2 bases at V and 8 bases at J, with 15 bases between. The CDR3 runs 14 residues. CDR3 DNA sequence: TGTGCCAGCAGCCAATTTCAAGGGGCGGACGGCTACACCTTC. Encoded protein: CASSQFQGADGYTF.

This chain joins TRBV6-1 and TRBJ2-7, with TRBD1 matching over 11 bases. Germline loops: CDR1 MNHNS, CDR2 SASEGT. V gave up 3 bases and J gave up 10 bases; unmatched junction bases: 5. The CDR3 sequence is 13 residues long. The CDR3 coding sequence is TGTGCCAGCAGTGAGGACAGGGGGCGACGTCAGTACTTC. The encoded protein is CASSEDRGRRQYF.

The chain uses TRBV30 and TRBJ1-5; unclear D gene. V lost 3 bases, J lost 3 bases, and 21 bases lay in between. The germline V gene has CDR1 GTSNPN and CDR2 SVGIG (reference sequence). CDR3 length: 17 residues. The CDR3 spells CAWRPSTLRSLNQPQHF. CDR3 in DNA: TGTGCCTGGAGGCCCTCGACCCTTAGATCCCTCAATCAGCCCCAGCATTTT.

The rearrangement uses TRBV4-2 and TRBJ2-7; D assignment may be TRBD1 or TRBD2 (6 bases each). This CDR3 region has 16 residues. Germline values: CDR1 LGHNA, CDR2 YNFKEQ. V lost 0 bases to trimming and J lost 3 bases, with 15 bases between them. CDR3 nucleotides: TGTGCCAGCAGCCAAGATAGGGGGGATCTAGGCTACGAGCAGTACTTC. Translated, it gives CASSQDRGDLGYEQYF.

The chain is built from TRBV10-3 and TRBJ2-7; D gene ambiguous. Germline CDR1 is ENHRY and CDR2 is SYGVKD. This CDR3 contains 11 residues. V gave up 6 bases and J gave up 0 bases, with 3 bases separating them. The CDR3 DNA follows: TGTGCCATCAGCAGCTCCTACGAGCAGTACTTC. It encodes CAISSSYEQYF.

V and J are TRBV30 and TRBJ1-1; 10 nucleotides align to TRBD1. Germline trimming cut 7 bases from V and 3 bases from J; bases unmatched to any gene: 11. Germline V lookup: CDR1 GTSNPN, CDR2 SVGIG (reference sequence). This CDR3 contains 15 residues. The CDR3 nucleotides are TGTGCCTACCTCCTCCGGGACAGGGGTTACACTGAAGCTTTCTTT. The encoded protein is CAYLLRDRGYTEAFF.

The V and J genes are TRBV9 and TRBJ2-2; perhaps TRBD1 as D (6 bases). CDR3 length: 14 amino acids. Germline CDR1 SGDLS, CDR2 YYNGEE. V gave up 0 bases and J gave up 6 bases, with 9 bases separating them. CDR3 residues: CASSVVSGAGELFF. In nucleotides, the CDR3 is TGTGCCAGCAGCGTAGTTTCAGGGGCCGGGGAGCTGTTTTTT.

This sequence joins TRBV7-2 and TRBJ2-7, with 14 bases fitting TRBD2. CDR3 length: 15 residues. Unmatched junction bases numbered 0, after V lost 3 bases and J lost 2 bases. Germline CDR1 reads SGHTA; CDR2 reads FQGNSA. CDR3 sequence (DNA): TGTGCCAGCAGCTTGACTAGCGGGAGGGCCTACGAGCAGTACTTC. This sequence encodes CASSLTSGRAYEQYF.

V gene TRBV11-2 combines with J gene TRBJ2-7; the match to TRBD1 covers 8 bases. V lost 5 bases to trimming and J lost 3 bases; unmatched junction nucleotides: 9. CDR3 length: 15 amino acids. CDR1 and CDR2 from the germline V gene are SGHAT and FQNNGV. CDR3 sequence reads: CASSLRDRFYYEQYF. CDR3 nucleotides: TGTGCCAGCAGCCTTAGGGACAGGTTTTACTACGAGCAGTACTTC.

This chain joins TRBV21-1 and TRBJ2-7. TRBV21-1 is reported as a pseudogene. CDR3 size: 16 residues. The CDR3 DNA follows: TGTGCCAGCAGCAACCGAGGACGGTCGAGATATTACGAGCAGTACTTC. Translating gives CASSNRGRSRYYEQYF.

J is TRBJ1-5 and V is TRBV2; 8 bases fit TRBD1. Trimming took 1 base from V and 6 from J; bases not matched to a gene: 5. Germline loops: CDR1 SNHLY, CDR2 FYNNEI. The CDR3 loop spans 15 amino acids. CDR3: CASSEVDRGSQPQHF. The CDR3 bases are TGTGCCAGCAGTGAAGTAGACAGGGGCAGTCAGCCCCAGCATTTT. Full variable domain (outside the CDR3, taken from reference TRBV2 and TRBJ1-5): EPEVTQTPSHQVTQMGQEVILRCVPISNHLYFYWYRQILGQKVEFLVSFYNNEISEKSEIFDDQFSVERPDGSNFTLKIRSTKLEDSAMYFCASSEVDRGSQPQHFGDGTRLSIL.

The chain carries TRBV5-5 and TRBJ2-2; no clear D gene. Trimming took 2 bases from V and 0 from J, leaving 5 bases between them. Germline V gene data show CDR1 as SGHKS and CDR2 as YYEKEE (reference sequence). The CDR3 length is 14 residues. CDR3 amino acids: CASSLGANTGELFF. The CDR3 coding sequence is TGTGCCAGCAGCTTAGGAGCGAACACCGGGGAGCTGTTTTTT. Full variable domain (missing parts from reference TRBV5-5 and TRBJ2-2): DAGVTQSPTHLIKTRGQQVTLRCSPISGHKSVSWYQQVLGQGPQFIFQYYEKEERGRGNFPDRFSARQFPNYSSELNVNALLLGDSALYLCASSLGANTGELFFGEGSRLTVL.

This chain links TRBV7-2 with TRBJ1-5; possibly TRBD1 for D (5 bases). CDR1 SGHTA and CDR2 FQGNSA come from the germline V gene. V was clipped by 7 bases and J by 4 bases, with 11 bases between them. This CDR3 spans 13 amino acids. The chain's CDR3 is CASTSGRNQPQHF. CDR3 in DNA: TGTGCCAGCACCTCAGGGAGGAATCAGCCCCAGCATTTT.

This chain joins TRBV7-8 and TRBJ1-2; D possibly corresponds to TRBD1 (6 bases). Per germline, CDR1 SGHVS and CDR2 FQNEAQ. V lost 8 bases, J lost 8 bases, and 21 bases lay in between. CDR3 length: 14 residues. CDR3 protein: CASRDRHRGGGYTF. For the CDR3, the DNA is TGTGCCAGCCGCGACAGACATCGAGGGGGAGGCTACACCTTC.

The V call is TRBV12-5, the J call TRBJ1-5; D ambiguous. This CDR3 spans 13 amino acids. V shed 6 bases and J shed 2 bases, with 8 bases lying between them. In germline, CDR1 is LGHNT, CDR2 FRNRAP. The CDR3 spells CASGWTGNQPQHF. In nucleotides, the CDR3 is TGTGCTAGTGGGTGGACCGGCAATCAGCCCCAGCATTTT.

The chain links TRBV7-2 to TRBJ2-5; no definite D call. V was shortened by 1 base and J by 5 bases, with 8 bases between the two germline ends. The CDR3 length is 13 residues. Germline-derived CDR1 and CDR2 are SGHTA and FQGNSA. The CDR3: CASSLVKRETQYF. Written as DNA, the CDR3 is TGTGCCAGCAGCTTAGTTAAGAGGGAGACCCAGTACTTC.

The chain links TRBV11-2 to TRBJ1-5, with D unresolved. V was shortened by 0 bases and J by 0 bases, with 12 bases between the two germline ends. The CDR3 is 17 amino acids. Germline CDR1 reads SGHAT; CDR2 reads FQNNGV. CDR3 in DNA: TGTGCCAGCAGCTTAGATGGGCAGCCTCATAGCAATCAGCCCCAGCATTTT. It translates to CASSLDGQPHSNQPQHF.